The TCR beta chain described here comes from a study of cytomegalovirus exposure and HLA in healthy donors. As to this clone: Its specificity is unknown.

J lost 8 bases, V lost 2 bases, and 7 bases had no gene match. The CDR3 is made up of 15 amino acids. Germline assignment: CDR1 SGDLS and CDR2 YYNGEE. In the PCR, 60 Vbeta and 13 Jbeta primers were used. The protocol was immunoSEQ multiplex PCR, while the TCRdb copy is restricted to in-frame clones and leaves out a portion. The sample contains under 110,000 clones, 65% to 80% of which appear only once. The study, taken as a whole, reports: Compared with the roughly 700-donor mean, an Asian-associated ancestry cluster reportedly had fewer N-insertions, according to a later analysis.

This sequence joins TRBV9 and TRBJ1-6; TRBD1 matches at 7 bases. This receptor was identified in a male donor in good health and CMV-seropositive. The sample taken for sequencing was PBMCs. CDR3 in DNA: TGTGCCAGCAGCGTTGGGACCAGGGGGGATTCACCCCTCCACTTT. Protein sequence: CASSVGTRGDSPLHF.